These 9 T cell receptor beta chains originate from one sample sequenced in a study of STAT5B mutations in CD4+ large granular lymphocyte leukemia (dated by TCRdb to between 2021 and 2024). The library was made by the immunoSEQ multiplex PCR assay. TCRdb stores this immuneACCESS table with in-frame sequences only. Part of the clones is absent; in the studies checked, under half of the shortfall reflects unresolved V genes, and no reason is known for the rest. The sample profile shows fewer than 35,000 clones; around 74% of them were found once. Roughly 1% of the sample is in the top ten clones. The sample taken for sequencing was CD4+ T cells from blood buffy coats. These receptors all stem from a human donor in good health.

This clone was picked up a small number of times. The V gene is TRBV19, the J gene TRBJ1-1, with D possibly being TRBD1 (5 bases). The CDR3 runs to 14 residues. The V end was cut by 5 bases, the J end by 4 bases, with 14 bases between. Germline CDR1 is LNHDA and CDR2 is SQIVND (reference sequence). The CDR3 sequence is CASSWGEYGTEAFF. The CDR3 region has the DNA TGTGCCAGTAGTTGGGGGGAATACGGCACTGAAGCTTTCTTT.

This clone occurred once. The CDR3 reads CASSLLGGRSGELFF. The CDR3 DNA reads as TGTGCCAGCAGCTTATTGGGTGGACGCTCCGGGGAGCTGTTTTTT. This sequence joins TRBV7-9 and TRBJ2-2; D remains unclear. The V gene's germline CDR1 is SEHNR and CDR2 FQNEAQ (reference sequence). The CDR3 is made up of 15 amino acids. V lost 2 bases and J 6 bases, leaving 13 bases between the germline ends.

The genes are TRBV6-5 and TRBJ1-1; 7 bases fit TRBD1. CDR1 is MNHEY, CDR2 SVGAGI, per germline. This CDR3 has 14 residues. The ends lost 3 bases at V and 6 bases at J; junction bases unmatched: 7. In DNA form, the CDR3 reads TGTGCCAGCAGTTATAACAGGGGAGTATCTGAAGCTTTCTTT. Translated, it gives CASSYNRGVSEAFF.

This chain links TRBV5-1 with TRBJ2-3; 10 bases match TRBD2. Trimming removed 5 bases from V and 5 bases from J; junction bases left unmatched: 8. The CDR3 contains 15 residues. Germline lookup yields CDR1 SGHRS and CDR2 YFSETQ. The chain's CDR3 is CASRRSGGAEDTQYF. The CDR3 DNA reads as TGCGCCAGCAGGAGGAGCGGGGGGGCCGAAGATACGCAGTATTTT.

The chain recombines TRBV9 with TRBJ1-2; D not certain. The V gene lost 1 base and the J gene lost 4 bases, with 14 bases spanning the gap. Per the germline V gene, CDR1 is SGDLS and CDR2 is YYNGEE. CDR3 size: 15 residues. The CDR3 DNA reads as TGTGCCAGCAGCGTAATGGGTTTTCCCCTCTATGGCTACACCTTC. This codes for CASSVMGFPLYGYTF.

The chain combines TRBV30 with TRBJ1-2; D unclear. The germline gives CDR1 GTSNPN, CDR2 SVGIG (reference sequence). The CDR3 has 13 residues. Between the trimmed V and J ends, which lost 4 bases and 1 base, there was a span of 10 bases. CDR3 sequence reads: CAWTPGRNYGYTF. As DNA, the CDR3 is TGTGCCTGGACTCCCGGGCGTAACTATGGCTACACCTTC.

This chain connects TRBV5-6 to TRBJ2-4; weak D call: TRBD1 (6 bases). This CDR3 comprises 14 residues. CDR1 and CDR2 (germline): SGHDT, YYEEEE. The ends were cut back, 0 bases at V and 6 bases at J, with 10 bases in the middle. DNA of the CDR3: TGTGCCAGCAGCTTGGCAGGGGCGGGAAACATTCAGTACTTC. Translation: CASSLAGAGNIQYF.

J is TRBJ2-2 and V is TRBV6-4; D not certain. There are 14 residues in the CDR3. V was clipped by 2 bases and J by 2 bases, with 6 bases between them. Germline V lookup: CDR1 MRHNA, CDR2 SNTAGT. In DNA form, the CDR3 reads TGTGCCAGCAGTGACCGGGTCAACACCGGGGAGCTGTTTTTT. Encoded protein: CASSDRVNTGELFF.

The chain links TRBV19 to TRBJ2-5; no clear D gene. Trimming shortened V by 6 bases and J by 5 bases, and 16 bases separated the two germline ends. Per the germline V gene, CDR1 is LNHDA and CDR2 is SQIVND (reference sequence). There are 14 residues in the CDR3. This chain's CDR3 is CASRESGSRETQYF. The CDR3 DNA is TGTGCCAGTAGAGAGTCGGGTAGTAGGGAGACCCAGTACTTC.